What follows are 24 T cell receptor beta chains derived from one specimen sequenced in a study of siplizumab effects on memory and regulatory T cells. Sequenced by immunoSEQ multiplex PCR; TCRdb stores in-frame clones only, minus some. The sample carries more than 85,000 clones, about 95% recorded once. The sample consisted of Tregs sorted from blood. The receptors were sampled from a human donor in good health.

This clone was seen a single time. The V and J genes are TRBV7-9 and TRBJ2-4; tentatively, D is TRBD1 (6 bases). The CDR3 covers 16 residues. V shed 4 bases and J shed 3 bases, with 16 bases lying between them. Germline CDR1 is SEHNR and CDR2 is FQNEAQ (reference sequence). The CDR3 here is CASSYSRDTGKNIQYF. The DNA of the CDR3 is TGTGCCAGCAGCTACAGCCGGGACACAGGCAAAAACATTCAGTACTTC.

This chain joins TRBV5-4 and TRBJ2-3; the match to TRBD1 covers 9 bases. The ends lost 4 bases at V and 0 bases at J; junction bases unmatched: 18. This CDR3 region has 20 residues. CDR1 and CDR2 (germline): SGHNT, YYREEE (reference sequence). Here the CDR3 DNA reads TGTGCCAGCAGCCGACCTGGGACAGGGAGAAGGCACGCTAGCACAGATACGCAGTATTTT. It codes for CASSRPGTGRRHASTDTQYF.

The chain combines TRBV4-1 with TRBJ1-5; TRBD1 agrees at 9 bases. The J segment lost 4 bases and the V segment lost 6 bases, leaving 7 bases of the junction unmatched. The CDR3 runs to 15 residues. From germline, CDR1 is MGHRA and CDR2 YSYEKL. The CDR3 sequence: CASRDGQGINQPQHF. The CDR3 DNA reads as TGCGCCAGCAGAGACGGACAGGGGATTAATCAGCCCCAGCATTTT.

The chain joins TRBV2 to TRBJ2-7; 9 nucleotides match TRBD1. The CDR3 loop spans 13 amino acids. The germline V gene encodes CDR1 SNHLY and CDR2 FYNNEI. CDR3 bases: TGTGCAGGCGCCGGGACAGGGTACGACGAGCAGTACTTC. Its translation is CAGAGTGYDEQYF.

The genes are TRBV19 and TRBJ1-5; D not resolved. The CDR3 contains 12 residues. Germline assignment: CDR1 LNHDA and CDR2 SQIVND (reference sequence). V was trimmed by 5 bases and J by 4 bases, leaving 6 bases between them. This CDR3 is CASSGANQPQHF. CDR3 DNA sequence: TGTGCCAGTAGTGGCGCAAATCAGCCCCAGCATTTT.

This chain joins TRBV28 and TRBJ2-2, with unresolved D. CDR3 length: 16 residues. V was cut by 6 bases and J by 0 bases, with 14 bases left in between. CDR1 and CDR2 (germline): MDHEN, SYDVKM. The CDR3 region has the DNA TGTGCCAGCAGCAGACACGGTTGGCCGAACACCGGGGAGCTGTTTTTT. It translates to CASSRHGWPNTGELFF.

The J gene is TRBJ1-2, the V gene TRBV18; possible D gene TRBD1, 5 bases. Germline values: CDR1 KGHSH, CDR2 LQKENI. With 6 bases removed from V and 1 base from J, the gap between germline ends came to 9 bases. CDR3 length: 13 amino acids. CDR3 nucleotide sequence: TGTGCCAGCTCGGGGGGTTTTAACTATGGCTACACCTTC. It is translated as CASSGGFNYGYTF.

The V call is TRBV5-4, the J call TRBJ2-5; 7 bases align to TRBD2. Germline CDR1 SGHNT, CDR2 YYREEE (reference sequence). V shed 2 bases and J 5 bases; nucleotides not matched to a gene: 3. The CDR3 has 13 amino acids. CDR3 in DNA: TGTGCCAGCAGCTTTAGCGGGTGGGAGACCCAGTACTTC. It yields the protein CASSFSGWETQYF.

This sequence joins TRBV6-1 and TRBJ2-5; D is perhaps TRBD1 (6 bases). From germline, CDR1 is MNHNS and CDR2 SASEGT. The germline V and J ends were trimmed by 2 bases and 3 bases, with 19 bases remaining between them. The CDR3 is 17 residues long. Written as DNA, the CDR3 is TGTGCCAGCAGTGAACCTAATTGGGGGCCCTTAAAAGAGACCCAGTACTTC. It encodes CASSEPNWGPLKETQYF.

This chain uses TRBV10-1 with TRBJ2-7; D uncertain. The V end lost 8 bases, the J end lost 6 bases, and 17 bases lay between the germline ends. The CDR3 has 13 residues. CDR1 and CDR2 from the germline V gene are WNHNN and SYGVQD (reference sequence). The CDR3 spells CASGLEPSGEQYF. In nucleotides, the CDR3 is TGCGCCAGCGGGCTCGAACCTTCGGGCGAGCAGTACTTC.

The rearrangement uses TRBV19 and TRBJ2-7, with 7 bases that match TRBD2. CDR3 length equals 15 residues. Germline-derived CDR1 and CDR2 are LNHDA and SQIVND (reference sequence). The V gene end was trimmed by 2 bases and the J gene end by 4 bases; junction bases not matched to a gene: 8. CDR3 sequence reads: CASSIRTGGGYEQYF. CDR3 nucleotide sequence: TGTGCCAGTAGTATACGAACAGGCGGGGGATACGAGCAGTACTTC.

This chain connects TRBV25-1 to TRBJ1-2, with D unclear. Between the trimmed V and J ends, which lost 1 base and 4 bases, there was a span of 10 bases. Germline V CDR1 and CDR2: MGHDK, SYGVNS. This CDR3 comprises 14 residues. The DNA of the CDR3 is TGTGCCAGCAGTGAATTTGTTGAGAGCTATGGCTACACCTTC. Translating it yields CASSEFVESYGYTF.

The chain combines TRBV5-4 with TRBJ1-3; a weak D match, TRBD1 (5 bases). V lost 3 bases to trimming and J lost 3 bases, with 10 bases between them. The germline V gene encodes CDR1 SGHNT and CDR2 YYREEE (reference sequence). CDR3 length equals 14 residues. The CDR3 loop reads CASSWGGDGNTIYF. CDR3 DNA: TGTGCCAGCAGCTGGGGCGGGGATGGAAACACCATATATTTT.

The chain links TRBV7-2 to TRBJ2-7; possibly TRBD2 for D (5 bases). CDR3 size: 16 residues. Trimming stripped 5 bases from V and 6 bases from J, with 23 bases between. The germline V gene encodes CDR1 SGHTA and CDR2 FQGNSA. This CDR3 is CASSPRHAGLRAEQYF. The CDR3 region has the DNA TGTGCCAGCAGCCCTAGACATGCGGGCCTTAGGGCCGAGCAGTACTTC.

The genes are TRBV5-1 and TRBJ2-6; D gene ambiguous. CDR1 SGHRS and CDR2 YFSETQ come from the germline V gene. Trimming stripped 0 bases from V and 0 bases from J, with 13 bases between. CDR3 length: 18 amino acids. CDR3 nucleotide sequence: TGCGCCAGCAGCTTGGAAAGGAGAGGCTTCTCTGGGGCCAACGTCCTGACTTTC. Its protein product is CASSLERRGFSGANVLTF.

This chain joins TRBV5-1 and TRBJ2-1; D not certain. V gave up 4 bases and J gave up 4 bases, with 15 bases separating them. The CDR3 loop spans 15 amino acids. CDR1 SGHRS and CDR2 YFSETQ come from the germline V gene. CDR3 sequence reads: CASSRSDAPYNEQFF. CDR3 bases: TGCGCCAGCAGCCGGTCGGACGCCCCTTACAATGAGCAGTTCTTC. The full variable domain, with the rest looked up from reference TRBV5-1 and TRBJ2-1, is KAGVTQTPRYLIKTRGQQVTLSCSPISGHRSVSWYQQTPGQGLQFLFEYFSETQRNKGNFPGRFSGRQFSNSRSEMNVSTLELGDSALYLCASSRSDAPYNEQFFGPGTRLTVL.

The rearrangement links TRBV10-3 to TRBJ2-3, with TRBD2 identical over 10 bases. This CDR3 comprises 15 residues. With V trimmed by 7 bases and J by 1 base, 5 bases remained unmatched. From germline, CDR1 is ENHRY and CDR2 SYGVKD. The CDR3 loop reads CAIMPAGGRTDTQYF. The CDR3 bases are TGTGCCATCATGCCAGCGGGAGGGCGCACAGATACGCAGTATTTT.

The chain employs TRBV5-1 and TRBJ2-1; unclear D gene. CDR1 is SGHRS and CDR2 is YFSETQ in the germline V gene. The CDR3 totals 14 residues. With 3 bases removed from V and 2 bases from J, the gap between germline ends came to 9 bases. This CDR3 is CASSSADAYNEQFF. The CDR3 nucleotides are TGCGCCAGCAGCTCGGCGGACGCCTACAATGAGCAGTTCTTC. The full variable domain, with the rest looked up from reference TRBV5-1 and TRBJ2-1, is KAGVTQTPRYLIKTRGQQVTLSCSPISGHRSVSWYQQTPGQGLQFLFEYFSETQRNKGNFPGRFSGRQFSNSRSEMNVSTLELGDSALYLCASSSADAYNEQFFGPGTRLTVL.

The chain recombines TRBV5-1 with TRBJ2-3, with a weak D call TRBD2 (5 bases). This CDR3 contains 15 residues. With 0 bases removed from V and 2 bases from J, the gap between germline ends came to 10 bases. CDR1 and CDR2 from the germline V gene are SGHRS and YFSETQ. The CDR3 reads CASSLGRVYTDTQYF. The DNA of the CDR3 is TGCGCCAGCAGCTTGGGGCGGGTGTACACAGATACGCAGTATTTT.

As DNA, the CDR3 is TGCGCCAGCAGATTCCGCGGGGGCTTGGGGGCCAACGTCCTGACTTTC. Amino acid sequence: CASRFRGGLGANVLTF. The rearrangement joins TRBV5-1 to TRBJ2-6, with D perhaps matching TRBD2 (7 bases). With 5 bases removed from V and 4 bases from J, the gap between germline ends came to 16 bases. Germline CDR1 reads SGHRS; CDR2 reads YFSETQ. This CDR3 is built from 16 residues.

The CDR3 region has the DNA TGTGCCAGCAGCTCACTAGCGGGAGGACCATACAATGAGCAGTTCTTC. This sequence encodes CASSSLAGGPYNEQFF. The rearrangement uses TRBV11-2 and TRBJ2-1; 12 positions agree with TRBD2. The junction had 5 bases not matched to a gene; V was cut back by 4 bases and J by 4 bases. CDR1 is SGHAT and CDR2 is FQNNGV in the germline V gene. The CDR3 contains 16 residues.

The chain employs TRBV19 and TRBJ2-1; D gene ambiguous. Germline V gives CDR1 LNHDA, CDR2 SQIVND (reference sequence). The CDR3 consists of 15 residues. Trimming shortened V by 3 bases and J by 1 base, and 10 bases separated the two germline ends. The CDR3 coding sequence is TGTGCCAGTAGTATTGGGTACCGTTCCTACAATGAGCAGTTCTTC. Translated: CASSIGYRSYNEQFF.

The rearrangement joins TRBV4-1 to TRBJ1-1, with 7 bases fitting TRBD1. V lost 8 bases to trimming and J lost 4 bases; unmatched junction nucleotides: 10. Per germline, CDR1 MGHRA and CDR2 YSYEKL. CDR3 length: 14 residues. The CDR3 protein is CASRNRGLSTEAFF. Here the CDR3 DNA reads TGCGCCAGCCGCAACAGGGGCTTAAGCACTGAAGCTTTCTTT.

The rearrangement joins TRBV18 to TRBJ2-7; D might be TRBD1 (6 bases). Trimming cost V 1 base and J 2 bases, with 12 bases left between them. Germline assignment: CDR1 KGHSH and CDR2 LQKENI. The CDR3 covers 15 residues. The CDR3 is CASSPRSRGTYEQYF. The CDR3 DNA is TGTGCCAGCTCACCACGGTCCAGGGGTACCTACGAGCAGTACTTC.